One sample yielded the 5 T cell receptor beta chains listed below, sequenced in a study of shared clonotypes between healthy human individuals. Generated by immunoSEQ multiplex PCR, the TCRdb table keeps only in-frame clones and is missing some. Counted here are some 900,000 clones, roughly 72% occurring once; the ten biggest clones make up around 1.5%. Sample: memory CD4+ T cells sorted from blood. Subset given: CD45RA-negative fraction. All receptors come from a man aged 18 to 30 in good health.

V usage is TRBV4-1 and J usage is TRBJ2-7; TRBD1 aligns across 10 bases. The CDR3 covers 15 residues. V shed 3 bases and J 4 bases; nucleotides not matched to a gene: 6. Germline assignment: CDR1 MGHRA and CDR2 YSYEKL. CDR3 bases: TGCGCCAGCAGCCAGAGACAGGGGGCAGAATACGAGCAGTACTTC. It specifies CASSQRQGAEYEQYF.

This clone came up once. J is TRBJ2-7 and V is TRBV11-2, with no clear D. Germline lookup yields CDR1 SGHAT and CDR2 FQNNGV. The CDR3 runs to 15 residues. V was cut by 5 bases and J by 3 bases, with 17 bases left in between. CDR3 in DNA: TGTGCCAGCAGCCCGAGTATAGAGAGAAACTACGAGCAGTACTTC. This sequence encodes CASSPSIERNYEQYF.

With regard to this clone: The same CDR3 can be traced to other DNA sequences in this sample. V gene TRBV7-2 combines with J gene TRBJ1-2; unclear D gene. Germline CDR1 is SGHTA and CDR2 is FQGNSA. V was shortened by 0 bases and J by 2 bases, with 4 bases between the two germline ends. The CDR3 length is 13 residues. In DNA, the CDR3 is TGTGCCAGCAGCTTAGCAGGAAACTATGGCTACACCTTC. It yields the protein CASSLAGNYGYTF.

The chain employs TRBV5-1 and TRBJ1-1; possibly TRBD1 for D (6 bases). With 2 bases removed from V and 5 bases from J, the gap between germline ends came to 19 bases. CDR1 and CDR2 from the germline V gene are SGHRS and YFSETQ. The CDR3 runs 16 residues. CDR3 sequence reads: CASSFLVGGSLTEAFF. Here the CDR3 DNA reads TGCGCCAGCAGCTTTCTGGTCGGGGGCTCACTGACTGAAGCTTTCTTT.

V is TRBV27 and J is TRBJ2-3; 11 bases fit TRBD2. The V gene's germline CDR1 is MNHEY and CDR2 SMNVEV (reference sequence). There are 15 residues in the CDR3. V dropped 4 bases and J dropped 8; count of bases not matched to a gene: 8. CDR3 nucleotide sequence: TGTGCCAGCAGTTCGTCCGGGACTAGCGGTAGTACGCAGTATTTT. Its protein product is CASSSSGTSGSTQYF.